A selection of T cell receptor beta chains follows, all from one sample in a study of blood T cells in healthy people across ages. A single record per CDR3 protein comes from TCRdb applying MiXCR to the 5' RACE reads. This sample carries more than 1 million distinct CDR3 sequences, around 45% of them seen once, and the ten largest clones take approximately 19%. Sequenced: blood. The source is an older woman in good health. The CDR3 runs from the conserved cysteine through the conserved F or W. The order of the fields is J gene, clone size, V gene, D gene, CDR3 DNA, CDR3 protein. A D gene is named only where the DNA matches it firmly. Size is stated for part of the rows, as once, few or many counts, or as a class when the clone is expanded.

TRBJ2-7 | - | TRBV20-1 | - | TGCAGTGCTAGGACAGGAAACGACGAGCAGTACTTC | CSARTGNDEQYF
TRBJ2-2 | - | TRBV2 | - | TGTGCCAGCACCCTGACGAAGTCCGGGGAGCTGTTTTTT | CASTLTKSGELFF
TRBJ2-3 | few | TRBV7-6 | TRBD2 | TGTGCCAGCAGCCCCCCGGGACTAGCGGTCACGCAGTATTTT | CASSPPGLAVTQYF
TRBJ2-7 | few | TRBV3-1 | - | TGTGCCACCGGGACGGCTCTATACGAGCAGTACTTC | CATGTALYEQYF
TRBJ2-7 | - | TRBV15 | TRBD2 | TGTGCCACCAGCAGGAGGCTAGCGGGAGGCTCCTACGAGCAGTACTTC | CATSRRLAGGSYEQYF
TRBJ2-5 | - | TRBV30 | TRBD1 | TGTGCCTGGACCTTCGGGACAGCCTGGGAGACCCAGTACTTC | CAWTFGTAWETQYF
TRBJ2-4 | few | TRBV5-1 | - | TGCGCCAGCAGCTTGGATCAGGGTGTTCAGTACTTC | CASSLDQGVQYF
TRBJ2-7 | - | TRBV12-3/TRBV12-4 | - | TGTGCCAGCAGTCTTACCTATGACAGGATCCCCTACGAGCAGTACTTC | CASSLTYDRIPYEQYF
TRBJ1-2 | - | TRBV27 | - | TGTGCCAGCAGTTTAATCCCGGGGAGCGGCTACACCTTC | CASSLIPGSGYTF
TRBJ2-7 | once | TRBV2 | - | TGTGCCAGCGCCCCCCGCGGAATCTCCTACGAGCAGTACTTC | CASAPRGISYEQYF
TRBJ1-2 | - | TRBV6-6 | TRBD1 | TGTGCCAGCAGAAACAGGGGGCTCTGGAATGGCTACACCTTC | CASRNRGLWNGYTF
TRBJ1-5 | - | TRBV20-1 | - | TGCAGTGCTAGAGACTATAGCAATCAGCCCCAGCATTTT | CSARDYSNQPQHF
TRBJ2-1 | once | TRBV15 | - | TGTGCCACCAGCAGAGCGGGACCCCAGGTCAATGAGCAGTTCTTC | CATSRAGPQVNEQFF